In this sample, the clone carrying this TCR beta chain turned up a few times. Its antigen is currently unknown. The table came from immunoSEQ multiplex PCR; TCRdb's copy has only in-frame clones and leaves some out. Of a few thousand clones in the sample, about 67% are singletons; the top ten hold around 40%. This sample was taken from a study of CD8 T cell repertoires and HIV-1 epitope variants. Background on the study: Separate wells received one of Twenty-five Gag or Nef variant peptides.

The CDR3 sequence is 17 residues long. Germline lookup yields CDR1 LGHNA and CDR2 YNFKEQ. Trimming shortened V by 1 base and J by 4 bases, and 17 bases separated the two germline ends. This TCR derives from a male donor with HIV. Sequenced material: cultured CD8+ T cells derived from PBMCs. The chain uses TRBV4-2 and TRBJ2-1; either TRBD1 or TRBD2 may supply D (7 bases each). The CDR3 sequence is CASSQVTGREGYNEQFF. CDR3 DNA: TGTGCCAGCAGCCAAGTGACAGGGAGGGAGGGATACAATGAGCAGTTCTTC.